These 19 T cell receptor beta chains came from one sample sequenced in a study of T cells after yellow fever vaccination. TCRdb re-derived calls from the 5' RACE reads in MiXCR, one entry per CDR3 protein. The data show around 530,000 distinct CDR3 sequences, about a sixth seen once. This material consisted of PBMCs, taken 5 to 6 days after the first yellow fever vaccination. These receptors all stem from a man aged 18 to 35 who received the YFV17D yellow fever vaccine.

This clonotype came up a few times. Written as DNA, the CDR3 is TGTGCCAGCAGCCCGGAGGCGGGGATATCTGGAAACACCATATATTTT. Translated: CASSPEAGISGNTIYF. The chain employs TRBV7-6 and TRBJ1-3, with D hard to call. The CDR3 has 16 residues. From germline, CDR1 is SGHVS and CDR2 FNYEAQ. V was shortened by 5 bases and J by 1 base, with 15 bases between the two germline ends.

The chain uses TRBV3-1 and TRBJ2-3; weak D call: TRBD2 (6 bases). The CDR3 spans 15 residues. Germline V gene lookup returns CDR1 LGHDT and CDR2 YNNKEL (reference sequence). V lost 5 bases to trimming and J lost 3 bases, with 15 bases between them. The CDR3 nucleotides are TGTGCCAGCAGCTATACTAGCCTAGGTACAGATACGCAGTATTTT. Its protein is CASSYTSLGTDTQYF.

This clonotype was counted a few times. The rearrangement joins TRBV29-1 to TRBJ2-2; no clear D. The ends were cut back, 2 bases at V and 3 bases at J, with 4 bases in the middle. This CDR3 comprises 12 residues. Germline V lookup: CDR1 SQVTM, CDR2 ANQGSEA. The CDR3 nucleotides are TGCAGCGTTGAAAGGGACACCGGGGAGCTGTTTTTT. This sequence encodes CSVERDTGELFF.

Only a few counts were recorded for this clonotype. This CDR3 reads CASSLGWTGFYQPQHF. DNA for the CDR3: TGTGCCAGCAGTTTAGGGTGGACAGGGTTCTATCAGCCCCAGCATTTT. This sequence joins TRBV12-3 or TRBV12-4 and TRBJ1-5; 8 bases are a match to TRBD1. The V segment lost 1 base and the J segment 5 bases; nucleotides outside the gene matches: 7. The CDR3 runs to 16 residues.

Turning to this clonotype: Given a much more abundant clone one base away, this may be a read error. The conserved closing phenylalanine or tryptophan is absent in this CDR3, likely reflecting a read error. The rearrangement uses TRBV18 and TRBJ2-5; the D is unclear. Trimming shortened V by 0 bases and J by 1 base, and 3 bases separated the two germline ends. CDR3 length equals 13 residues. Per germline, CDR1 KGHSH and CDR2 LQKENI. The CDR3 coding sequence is TGTGCCAGCTCACCACCCACCCAAGAGACCCAGTACTCC. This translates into CASSPPTQETQYS.

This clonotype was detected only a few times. CDR3 loop: CASSLGSTIYF. DNA for the CDR3: TGTGCCAGCAGCTTGGGGAGCACCATATATTTT. This chain uses TRBV5-5 with TRBJ1-3; D is unresolved. Germline lookup yields CDR1 SGHKS and CDR2 YYEKEE (reference sequence). The CDR3 is 11 amino acids. V lost 0 bases and J 9 bases, leaving 4 bases between the germline ends.

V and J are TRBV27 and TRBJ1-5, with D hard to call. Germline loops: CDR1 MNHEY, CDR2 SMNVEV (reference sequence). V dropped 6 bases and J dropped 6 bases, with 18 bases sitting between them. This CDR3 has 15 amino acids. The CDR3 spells CASSPRGLRSQPQHF. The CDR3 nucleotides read TGTGCCAGCAGCCCCCGGGGATTGAGGTCTCAGCCCCAGCATTTT.

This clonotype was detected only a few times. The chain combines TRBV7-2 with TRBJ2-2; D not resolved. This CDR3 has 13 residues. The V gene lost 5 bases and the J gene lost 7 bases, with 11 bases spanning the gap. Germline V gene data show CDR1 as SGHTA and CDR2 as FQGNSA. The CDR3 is CASSPIRGGELFF. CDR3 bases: TGTGCCAGCAGCCCTATCCGAGGCGGGGAGCTGTTTTTT. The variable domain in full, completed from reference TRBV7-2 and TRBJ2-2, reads GAGVSQSPSNKVTEKGKDVELRCDPISGHTALYWYRQSLGQGLEFLIYFQGNSAPDKSGLPSDRFSAERTGGSVSTLTIQRTQQEDSAVYLCASSPIRGGELFFGEGSRLTVL.

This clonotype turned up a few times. The CDR3: CAISERDRRDGNTIYF. DNA of the CDR3: TGTGCCATCAGTGAGCGGGACAGGAGGGATGGAAACACCATATATTTT. The rearrangement joins TRBV10-3 to TRBJ1-3; 8 bases are shared with TRBD1. The V gene's germline CDR1 is ENHRY and CDR2 SYGVKD. This CDR3 is built from 16 residues. J was trimmed by 3 bases and V by 2 bases; bases with no gene match: 6.

The CDR3 coding sequence is TGCGCCAGCAGCCAACCTTTTAATAAGGACGGAGCCACCGGGGAGCTGTTTTTT. This encodes CASSQPFNKDGATGELFF. The rearrangement joins TRBV4-3 to TRBJ2-2; D unresolved. V lost 2 bases, J lost 4 bases, and 20 bases lay in between. CDR1 and CDR2 from the germline V gene are LGHNA and YSLEER. The CDR3 loop spans 18 amino acids.

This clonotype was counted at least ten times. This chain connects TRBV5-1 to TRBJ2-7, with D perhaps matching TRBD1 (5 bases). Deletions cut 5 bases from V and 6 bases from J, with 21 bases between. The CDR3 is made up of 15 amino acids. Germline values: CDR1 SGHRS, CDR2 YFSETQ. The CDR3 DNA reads TGCGCCAGCAGTCCTGGGGCCCTCAATTTAGGCGAGCAGTACTTC. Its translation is CASSPGALNLGEQYF.

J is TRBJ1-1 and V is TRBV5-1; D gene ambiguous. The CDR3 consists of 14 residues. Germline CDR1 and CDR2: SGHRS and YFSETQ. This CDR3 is CATASMSRNTEAFF. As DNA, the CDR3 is TGCGCGACCGCCTCTATGTCAAGGAACACTGAAGCTTTCTTT.

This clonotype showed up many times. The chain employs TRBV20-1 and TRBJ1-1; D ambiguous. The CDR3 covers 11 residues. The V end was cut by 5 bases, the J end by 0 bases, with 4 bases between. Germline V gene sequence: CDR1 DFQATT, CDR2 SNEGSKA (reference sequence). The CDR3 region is CSAPLNTEAFF. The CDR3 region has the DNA TGCAGTGCTCCCTTGAACACTGAAGCTTTCTTT.

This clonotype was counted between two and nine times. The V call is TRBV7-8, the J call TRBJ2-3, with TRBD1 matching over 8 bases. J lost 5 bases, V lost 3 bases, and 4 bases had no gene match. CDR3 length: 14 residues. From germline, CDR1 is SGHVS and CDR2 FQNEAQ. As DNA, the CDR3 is TGTGCCAGCAGCTTTTGGACAGGGAAAGATACGCAGTATTTT. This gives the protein CASSFWTGKDTQYF.

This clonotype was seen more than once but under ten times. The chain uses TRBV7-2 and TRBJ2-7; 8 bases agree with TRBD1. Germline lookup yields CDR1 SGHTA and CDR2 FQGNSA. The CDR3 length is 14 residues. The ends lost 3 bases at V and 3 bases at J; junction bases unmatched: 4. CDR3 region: CASSFDRGRYEQYF. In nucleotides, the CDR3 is TGTGCCAGCAGCTTCGACAGGGGCCGCTACGAGCAGTACTTC.

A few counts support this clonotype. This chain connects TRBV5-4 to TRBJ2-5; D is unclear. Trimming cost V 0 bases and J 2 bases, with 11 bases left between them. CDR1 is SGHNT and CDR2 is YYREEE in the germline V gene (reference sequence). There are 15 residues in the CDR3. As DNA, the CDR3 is TGTGCCAGCAGCTTGGTCTACACCGCGCAAGAGACCCAGTACTTC. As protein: CASSLVYTAQETQYF.

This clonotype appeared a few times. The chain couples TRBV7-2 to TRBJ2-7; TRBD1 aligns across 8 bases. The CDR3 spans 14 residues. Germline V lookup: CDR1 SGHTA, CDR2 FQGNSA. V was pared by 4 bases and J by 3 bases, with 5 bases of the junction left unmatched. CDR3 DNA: TGTGCCAGCAGCTCGAGACAGGGGTTCTACGAGCAGTACTTC. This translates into CASSSRQGFYEQYF.

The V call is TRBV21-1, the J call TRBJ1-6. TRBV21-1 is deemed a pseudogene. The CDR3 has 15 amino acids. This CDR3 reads CARNDPGGLRSPLHF. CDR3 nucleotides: TGTGCCAGAAACGATCCAGGGGGACTGCGGTCACCCCTCCACTTT.

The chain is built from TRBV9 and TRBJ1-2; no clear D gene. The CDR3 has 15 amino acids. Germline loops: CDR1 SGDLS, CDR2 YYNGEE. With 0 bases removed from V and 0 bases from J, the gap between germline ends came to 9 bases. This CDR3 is CASSVEALSNYGYTF. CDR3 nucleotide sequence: TGTGCCAGCAGCGTAGAGGCGCTTTCTAACTATGGCTACACCTTC.